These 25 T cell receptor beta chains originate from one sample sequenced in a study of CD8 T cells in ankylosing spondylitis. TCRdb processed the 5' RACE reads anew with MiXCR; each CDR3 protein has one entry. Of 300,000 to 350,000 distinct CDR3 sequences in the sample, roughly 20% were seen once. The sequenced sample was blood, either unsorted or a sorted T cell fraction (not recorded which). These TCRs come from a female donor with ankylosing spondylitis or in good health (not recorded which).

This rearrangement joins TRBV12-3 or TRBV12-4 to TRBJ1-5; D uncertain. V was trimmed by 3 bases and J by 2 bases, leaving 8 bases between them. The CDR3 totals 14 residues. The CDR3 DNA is TGTGCCAGCAGTTTCACCGGGGGCAATCAGCCCCAGCATTTT. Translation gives CASSFTGGNQPQHF.

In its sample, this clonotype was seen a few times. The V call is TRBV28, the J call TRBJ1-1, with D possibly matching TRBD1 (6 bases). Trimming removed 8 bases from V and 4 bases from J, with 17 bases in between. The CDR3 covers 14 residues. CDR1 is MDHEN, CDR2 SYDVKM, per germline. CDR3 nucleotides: TGTGCCAGCGCAGGATTAGGGGGTTCCACTGAAGCTTTCTTT. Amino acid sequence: CASAGLGGSTEAFF.

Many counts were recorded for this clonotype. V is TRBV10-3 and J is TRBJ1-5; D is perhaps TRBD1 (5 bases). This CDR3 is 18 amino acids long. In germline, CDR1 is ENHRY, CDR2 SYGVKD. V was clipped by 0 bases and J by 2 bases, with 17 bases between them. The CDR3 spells CAISESTRTPWGNQPQHF. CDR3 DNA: TGTGCCATCAGTGAGTCGACCAGGACACCATGGGGCAATCAGCCCCAGCATTTT.

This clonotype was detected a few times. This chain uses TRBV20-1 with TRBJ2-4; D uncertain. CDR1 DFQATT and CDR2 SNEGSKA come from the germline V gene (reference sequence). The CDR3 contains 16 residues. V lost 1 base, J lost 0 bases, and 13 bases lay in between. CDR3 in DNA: TGCAGTGCTAGAGGAGGAAGCGTCCTAGCCAAAAACATTCAGTACTTC. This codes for CSARGGSVLAKNIQYF.

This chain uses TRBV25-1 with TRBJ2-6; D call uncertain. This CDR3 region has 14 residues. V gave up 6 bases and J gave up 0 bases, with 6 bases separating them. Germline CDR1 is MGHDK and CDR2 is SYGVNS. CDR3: CASRGLSGANVLTF. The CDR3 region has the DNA TGTGCCAGCAGGGGTCTCTCTGGGGCCAACGTCCTGACTTTC.

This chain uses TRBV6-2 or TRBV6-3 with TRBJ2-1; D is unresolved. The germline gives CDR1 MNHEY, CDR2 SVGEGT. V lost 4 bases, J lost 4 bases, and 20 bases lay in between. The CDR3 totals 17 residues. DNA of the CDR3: TGTGCCAGCAGTTCCAGCCTGACTGGCATAAGATACAATGAGCAGTTCTTC. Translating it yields CASSSSLTGIRYNEQFF.

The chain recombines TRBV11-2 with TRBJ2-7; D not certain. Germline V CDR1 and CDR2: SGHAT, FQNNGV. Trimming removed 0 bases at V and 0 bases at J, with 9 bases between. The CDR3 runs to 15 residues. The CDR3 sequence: CASSLDPGISYEQYF. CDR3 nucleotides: TGTGCCAGCAGCTTAGACCCTGGGATCTCCTACGAGCAGTACTTC.

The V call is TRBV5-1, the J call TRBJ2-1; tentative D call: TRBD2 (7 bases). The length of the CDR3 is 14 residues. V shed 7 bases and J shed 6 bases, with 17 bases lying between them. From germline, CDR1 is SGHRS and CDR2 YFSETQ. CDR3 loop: CASGTGGGPNEQFF. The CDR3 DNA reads TGCGCCAGCGGGACTGGCGGGGGCCCCAATGAGCAGTTCTTC.

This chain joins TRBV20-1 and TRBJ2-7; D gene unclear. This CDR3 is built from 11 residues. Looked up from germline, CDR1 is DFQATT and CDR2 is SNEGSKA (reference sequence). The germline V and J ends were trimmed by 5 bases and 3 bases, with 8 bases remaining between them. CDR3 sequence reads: CSASLRYEQYF. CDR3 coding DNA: TGCAGTGCTTCCCTTCGCTACGAGCAGTACTTC.

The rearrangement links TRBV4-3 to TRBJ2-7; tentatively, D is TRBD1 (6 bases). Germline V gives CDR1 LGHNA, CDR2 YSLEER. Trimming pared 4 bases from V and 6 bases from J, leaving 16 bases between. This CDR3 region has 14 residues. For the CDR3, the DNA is TGCGCCAGCAGCCGCAACAGGGATCTAGGCGAGCAGTACTTC. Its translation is CASSRNRDLGEQYF.

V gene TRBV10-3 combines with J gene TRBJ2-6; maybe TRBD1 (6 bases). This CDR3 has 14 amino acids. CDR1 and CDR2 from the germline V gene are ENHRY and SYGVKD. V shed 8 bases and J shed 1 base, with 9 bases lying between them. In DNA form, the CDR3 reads TGTGCCATCGCAGGGGAGTCTGGGGCCAACGTCCTGACTTTC. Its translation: CAIAGESGANVLTF.

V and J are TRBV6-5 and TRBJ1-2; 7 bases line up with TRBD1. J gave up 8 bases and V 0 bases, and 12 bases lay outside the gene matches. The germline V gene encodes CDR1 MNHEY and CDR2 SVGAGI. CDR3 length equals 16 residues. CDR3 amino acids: CASSYSSVTGTWGYTF. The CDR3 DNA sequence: TGTGCCAGCAGTTACTCGAGCGTGACAGGGACGTGGGGCTACACCTTC.

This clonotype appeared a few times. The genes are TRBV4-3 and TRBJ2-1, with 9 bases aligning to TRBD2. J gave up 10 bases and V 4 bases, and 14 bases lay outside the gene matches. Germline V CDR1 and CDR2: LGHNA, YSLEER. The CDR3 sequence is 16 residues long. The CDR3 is CASSPDSGRSPREQFF. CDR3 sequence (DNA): TGCGCCAGCAGCCCTGATAGCGGGAGATCCCCAAGGGAGCAGTTCTTC.

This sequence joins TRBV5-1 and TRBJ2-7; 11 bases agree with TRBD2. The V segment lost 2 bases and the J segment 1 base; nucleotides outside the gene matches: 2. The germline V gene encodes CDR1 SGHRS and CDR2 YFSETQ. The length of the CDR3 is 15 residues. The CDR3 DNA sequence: TGCGCCAGCAGCTTCCGACTAGCGGGATCCTACGAGCAGTACTTC. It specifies CASSFRLAGSYEQYF.

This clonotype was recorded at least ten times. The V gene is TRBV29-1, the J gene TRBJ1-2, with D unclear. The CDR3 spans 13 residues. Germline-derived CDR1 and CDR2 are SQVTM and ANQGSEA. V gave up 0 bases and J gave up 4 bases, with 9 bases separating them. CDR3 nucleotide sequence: TGCAGCGTTGAAGAAGAGATCCGCTATGGCTACACCTTC. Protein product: CSVEEEIRYGYTF.

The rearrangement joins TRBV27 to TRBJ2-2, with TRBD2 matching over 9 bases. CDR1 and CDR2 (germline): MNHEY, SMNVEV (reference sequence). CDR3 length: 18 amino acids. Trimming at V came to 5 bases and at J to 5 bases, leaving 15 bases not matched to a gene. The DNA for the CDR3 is TGTGCCAGCAGTCACTTAGCGGGAGTCATTCCCCTTACCGGGGAGCTGTTTTTT. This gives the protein CASSHLAGVIPLTGELFF.

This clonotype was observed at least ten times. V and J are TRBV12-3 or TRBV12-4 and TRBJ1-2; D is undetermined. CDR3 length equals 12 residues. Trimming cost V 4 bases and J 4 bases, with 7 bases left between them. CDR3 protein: CASSSDAYGYTF. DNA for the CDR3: TGTGCCAGCAGTTCGGACGCCTATGGCTACACCTTC.

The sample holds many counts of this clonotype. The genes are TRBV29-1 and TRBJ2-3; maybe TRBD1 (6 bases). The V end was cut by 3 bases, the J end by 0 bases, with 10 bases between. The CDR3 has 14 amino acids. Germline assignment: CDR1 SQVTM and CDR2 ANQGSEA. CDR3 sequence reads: CSVDRGLSTDTQYF. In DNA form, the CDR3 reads TGCAGCGTTGACAGGGGCCTTAGCACAGATACGCAGTATTTT.

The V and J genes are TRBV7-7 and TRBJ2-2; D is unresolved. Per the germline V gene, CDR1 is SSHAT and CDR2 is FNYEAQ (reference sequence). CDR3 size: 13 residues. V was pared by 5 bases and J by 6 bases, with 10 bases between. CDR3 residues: CASSPSPAGELFF. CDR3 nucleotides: TGTGCCAGCAGCCCATCCCCCGCCGGGGAGCTGTTTTTT.

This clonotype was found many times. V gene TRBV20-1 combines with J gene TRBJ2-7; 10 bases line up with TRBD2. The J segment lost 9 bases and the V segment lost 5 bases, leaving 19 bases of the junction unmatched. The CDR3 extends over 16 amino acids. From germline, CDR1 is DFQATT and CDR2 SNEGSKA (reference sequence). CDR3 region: CSAHGRLAGGPLGQYF. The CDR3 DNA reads TGCAGTGCTCATGGCCGACTAGCGGGTGGACCTCTTGGGCAGTACTTC.

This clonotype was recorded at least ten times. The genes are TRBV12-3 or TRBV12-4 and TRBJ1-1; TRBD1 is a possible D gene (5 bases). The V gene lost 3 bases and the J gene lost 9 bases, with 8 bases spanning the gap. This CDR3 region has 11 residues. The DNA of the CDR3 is TGTGCCAGCAGTTTGACAGCTAAAGCTTTCTTT. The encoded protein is CASSLTAKAFF.

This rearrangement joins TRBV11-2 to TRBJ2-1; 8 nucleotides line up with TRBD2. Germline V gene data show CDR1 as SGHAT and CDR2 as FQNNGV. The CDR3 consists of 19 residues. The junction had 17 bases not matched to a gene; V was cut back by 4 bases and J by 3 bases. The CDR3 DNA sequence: TGTGCCAGCAGCTCGAGGACCTCCGGCGGGAGGAGTTACTACAATGAGCAGTTCTTC. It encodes CASSSRTSGGRSYYNEQFF.

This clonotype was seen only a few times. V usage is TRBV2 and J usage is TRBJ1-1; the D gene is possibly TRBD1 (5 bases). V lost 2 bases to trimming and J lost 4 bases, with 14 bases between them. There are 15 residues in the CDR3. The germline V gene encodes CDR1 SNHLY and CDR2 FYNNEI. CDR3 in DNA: TGTGCCAGCAGTGAAAGGAGCCCAGGGTTCACTGAAGCTTTCTTT. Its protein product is CASSERSPGFTEAFF.

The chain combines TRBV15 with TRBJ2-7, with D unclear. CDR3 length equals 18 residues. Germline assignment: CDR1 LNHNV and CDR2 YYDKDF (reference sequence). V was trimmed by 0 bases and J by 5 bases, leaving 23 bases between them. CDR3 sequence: CATSRDLVPRASADEQYF. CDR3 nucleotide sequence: TGTGCCACCAGCAGAGATCTAGTTCCCCGGGCATCCGCCGACGAGCAGTACTTC.

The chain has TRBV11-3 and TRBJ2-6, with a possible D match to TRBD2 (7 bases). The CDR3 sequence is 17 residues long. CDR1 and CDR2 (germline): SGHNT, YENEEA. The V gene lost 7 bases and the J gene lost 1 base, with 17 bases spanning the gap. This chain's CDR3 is CASTQRGGASGANVLTF. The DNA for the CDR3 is TGTGCCAGCACCCAAAGGGGGGGTGCATCTGGGGCCAACGTCCTGACTTTC.